This T cell receptor (beta chain) was retrieved from a study of T cells in Graves' hyperthyroidism and ophthalmopathy. Study summary: Upon initial diagnosis and before any treatment, peripheral blood was collected.

V was cut by 6 bases and J by 0 bases, with 14 bases left in between. This CDR3 contains 16 residues. Each diagnosis was grounded in clinical symptoms, serum thyroxine and TRAb, thyroid ultrasound, and orbital computed tomography. The TCR beta CDR3 regions underwent amplification using RNA transcripts as the source. HTBI primers drove first-round RT-PCR of the TCR CDR3. TCRdb reanalysed the multiplex PCR reads using MiXCR and keeps one entry per CDR3 protein. The data contain a few hundred thousand distinct CDR3 sequences, approximately 15% of them singletons. This clonotype was counted many times. Its antigen is currently unknown. Findings and limits, study-wide: Patients with ophthalmopathy were separated from those with stable hyperthyroidism by a 13 V-J model. Most expanded thyroid clonotypes above 0.001 also appeared in blood.

The receptor comes from a woman between 18 and 30 years old with Graves' hyperthyroidism. Material for sequencing was blood. The chain links TRBV12-3 or TRBV12-4 to TRBJ1-4, with D maybe TRBD1 (6 bases). CDR3: CASRPTGTSTNEKLFF. The CDR3, as DNA: TGTGCCAGCAGACCCACAGGGACCTCAACTAATGAAAAACTGTTTTTT.